This T cell receptor (beta chain) emerged from a study of T cell repertoires in cytomegalovirus infection. The sample holds many counts of this clonotype. TCRdb reprocessed the reads via MiXCR and lists one record per CDR3 protein. Counted here are more than 200,000 distinct CDR3 sequences, roughly 10% occurring once; the ten biggest clones make up approximately 16%. The CDR3 has 15 amino acids. V lost 4 bases to trimming and J lost 3 bases, with 12 bases between them. Germline V CDR1 and CDR2: SGHTA, FQGNSA. The chain joins TRBV7-2 to TRBJ2-2, with a possible D match to TRBD2 (6 bases). Sequencing was done on a sample of PBMCs. This clonotype was sampled from a human donor in good health (CMV status not recorded). Some clones in this sample may be carry-over from other donors' samples. The CDR3 nucleotides read TGTGCCAGCAGCTCTCGGAGGGTAGACACCGGGGAGCTGTTTTTT. Protein sequence: CASSSRRVDTGELFF.